The rows below give T cell receptor beta chains drawn from one sample of a study of OX40 agonist ivuxolimab in advanced cancers. Assay used: immunoSEQ multiplex PCR; TCRdb lists only in-frame clones, some missing. The table lists under 85,000 clones, more than 75% of them singletons. Material: CD4+ or CD8+ T cells sorted from blood, obtained in a trial of the OX40 agonist ivuxolimab. These receptors came from an adult with an advanced solid tumor such as melanoma, head and neck, liver or kidney cancer. Each CDR3 is given with its conserved first and last residue. D genes are given only for firm matches. Some rows mark clone size as missing; the rest say once, few, many or name a class of expanded clone.

j_call: TRBJ2-1
d_call: TRBD2
v_call: TRBV18
clone_size: -
cdr3_aa: CASSPPQRDYNEQFF
cdr3_nt: TGTGCCAGCTCACCACCCCAGCGGGACTACAATGAGCAGTTCTTC

j_call: TRBJ1-4
d_call: -
v_call: TRBV29-1
clone_size: -
cdr3_aa: CSVGLHRVVTNEKLFF
cdr3_nt: TGCAGCGTGGGGCTCCACAGGGTAGTAACTAATGAAAAACTGTTTTTT

j_call: TRBJ2-1
d_call: TRBD2
v_call: TRBV2
clone_size: once
cdr3_aa: CASSGSSGRSGEQFF
cdr3_nt: TGTGCCAGCAGTGGGTCTAGCGGGAGATCGGGCGAGCAGTTCTTC

j_call: TRBJ2-7
d_call: TRBD1
v_call: TRBV10-1
clone_size: -
cdr3_aa: CASSESTGTGRPYEQYF
cdr3_nt: TGCGCCAGCAGTGAGTCGACCGGGACAGGCCGACCCTACGAGCAGTACTTC

j_call: TRBJ2-5
d_call: -
v_call: TRBV19
clone_size: -
cdr3_aa: CASSVGRGGQETQYF
cdr3_nt: TGTGCCAGTAGTGTGGGAAGGGGGGGCCAAGAGACCCAGTACTTC

j_call: TRBJ1-2
d_call: TRBD1
v_call: TRBV7-3
clone_size: few
cdr3_aa: CASSYGQGALTF
cdr3_nt: TGTGCCAGCAGCTACGGACAGGGGGCTCTCACCTTC

j_call: TRBJ1-1
d_call: -
v_call: TRBV19
clone_size: -
cdr3_aa: CASSILGRWGFNEAFF
cdr3_nt: TGTGCCAGTAGTATATTGGGCCGGTGGGGGTTTAATGAAGCTTTCTTT

j_call: TRBJ1-1
d_call: -
v_call: TRBV6-6
clone_size: -
cdr3_aa: CASSLGFSGPEAFF
cdr3_nt: TGTGCCAGCAGCCTCGGATTTTCTGGGCCTGAAGCTTTCTTT

j_call: TRBJ2-7
d_call: -
v_call: TRBV11-2
clone_size: -
cdr3_aa: CASSRGQNPYEQYF
cdr3_nt: TGTGCCAGCAGCCGAGGACAGAACCCCTACGAGCAGTACTTC

j_call: TRBJ2-1
d_call: TRBD2
v_call: TRBV28
clone_size: -
cdr3_aa: CATQTPGLAGGQQFF
cdr3_nt: TGTGCCACCCAGACACCGGGACTAGCGGGAGGGCAGCAGTTCTTC

j_call: TRBJ2-1
d_call: -
v_call: TRBV28
clone_size: once
cdr3_aa: CASSSIDSPLYNEQFF
cdr3_nt: TGTGCCAGCAGTTCCATAGACAGCCCCCTCTACAATGAGCAGTTCTTC

j_call: TRBJ1-2
d_call: TRBD1
v_call: TRBV5-5
clone_size: once
cdr3_aa: CASSLGPGQGYGYTF
cdr3_nt: TGTGCCAGCAGCTTGGGTCCGGGACAGGGATATGGCTACACCTTC

j_call: TRBJ2-5
d_call: -
v_call: TRBV27
clone_size: -
cdr3_aa: CASQAGAGETQYF
cdr3_nt: TGTGCTAGCCAGGCGGGGGCGGGCGAGACCCAGTACTTC

j_call: TRBJ2-3
d_call: TRBD2
v_call: TRBV7-9
clone_size: -
cdr3_aa: CASSHGTTNPTDTQYF
cdr3_nt: TGTGCCAGCAGCCACGGGACTACCAATCCCACAGATACGCAGTATTTT

j_call: TRBJ2-6
d_call: TRBD1
v_call: TRBV10-3
clone_size: -
cdr3_aa: CAISATGGSGANVLTF
cdr3_nt: TGTGCCATCAGCGCTACAGGGGGCTCTGGGGCCAACGTCCTGACTTTC

j_call: TRBJ2-5
d_call: TRBD2
v_call: TRBV7-9
clone_size: -
cdr3_aa: CASSPLAGGTDARIGTQYF
cdr3_nt: TGTGCCAGCAGCCCACTCGCGGGGGGGACAGACGCAAGAATCGGGACCCAGTACTTC

j_call: TRBJ2-3
d_call: -
v_call: TRBV5-5
clone_size: -
cdr3_aa: CASSSGKGSTDTQYF
cdr3_nt: TGTGCCAGCAGCTCCGGGAAAGGCAGTACAGATACGCAGTATTTT

j_call: TRBJ2-3
d_call: -
v_call: TRBV19
clone_size: -
cdr3_aa: CASSFQEQQGQYF
cdr3_nt: TGTGCCAGTAGTTTCCAAGAGCAGCAGGGGCAGTATTTT

j_call: TRBJ2-7
d_call: -
v_call: TRBV10-1
clone_size: -
cdr3_aa: CASRGRYEQYF
cdr3_nt: TGCGCCAGCAGAGGACGGTACGAGCAGTACTTC

j_call: TRBJ1-3
d_call: -
v_call: TRBV6-5
clone_size: -
cdr3_aa: CASSPGQVPGNTIYF
cdr3_nt: TGTGCCAGCAGCCCCGGGCAAGTCCCTGGAAACACCATATATTTT

j_call: TRBJ1-2
d_call: TRBD1
v_call: TRBV7-2
clone_size: -
cdr3_aa: CASSLTGTNYGYTF
cdr3_nt: TGTGCCAGCAGCTTGACAGGGACTAACTATGGCTACACCTTC

j_call: TRBJ2-1
d_call: -
v_call: TRBV28
clone_size: once
cdr3_aa: CASSLLRDEQFF
cdr3_nt: TGTGCCAGCAGTTTATTGAGGGATGAGCAGTTCTTC